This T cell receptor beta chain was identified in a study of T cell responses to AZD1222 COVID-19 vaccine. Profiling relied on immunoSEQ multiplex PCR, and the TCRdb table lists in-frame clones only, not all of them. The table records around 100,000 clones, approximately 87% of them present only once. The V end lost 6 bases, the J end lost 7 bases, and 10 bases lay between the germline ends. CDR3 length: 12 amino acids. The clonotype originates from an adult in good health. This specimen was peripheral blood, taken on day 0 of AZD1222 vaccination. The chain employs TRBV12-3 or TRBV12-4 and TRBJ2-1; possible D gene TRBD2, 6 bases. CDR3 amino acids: CASRREWNEQFF. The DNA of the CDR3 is TGTGCCAGCAGACGGGAGTGGAATGAGCAGTTCTTC.